The T cell receptor beta chain under discussion was sequenced for a study of T cell clones after liver transplantation. At the level of the study: Tolerant meant at least one year fully off immunosuppression without liver enzymes above twice normal. Samples came pre-transplant, pre-randomization before withdrawal, and post-randomization after withdrawal ended.

V was trimmed by 4 bases and J by 4 bases, leaving 5 bases between them. Germline V gene sequence: CDR1 MNHEY, CDR2 SMNVEV (reference sequence). The CDR3 is 11 amino acids. The repertoire was sequenced with immunoSEQ multiplex PCR; TCRdb's copy has only in-frame clones and lacks some. The repertoire has approximately 8,800 clones, approximately 79% of them found once; the top ten carry 18%. Thawed unstimulated PBMCs were FACS-sorted by CD3, CD4 and CD8 into two populations. The specimen was CD8+ T cells from blood, collected before liver transplant. The chain links TRBV27 to TRBJ2-7; no clear D. The TCR comes from a human donor who received a liver transplant. CDR3 DNA: TGTGCCAGCAGTTCCACGTACGAGCAGTACTTC. As protein: CASSSTYEQYF.